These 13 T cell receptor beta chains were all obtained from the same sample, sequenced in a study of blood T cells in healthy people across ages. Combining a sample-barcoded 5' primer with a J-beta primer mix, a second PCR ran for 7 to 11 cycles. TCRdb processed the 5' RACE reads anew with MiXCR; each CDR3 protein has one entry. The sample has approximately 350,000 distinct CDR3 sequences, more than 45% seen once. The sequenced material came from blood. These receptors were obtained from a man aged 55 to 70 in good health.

CDR3 sequence reads: CASSTIGGPSTDTQYF. DNA of the CDR3: TGCGCCAGCAGCACCATTGGCGGGCCTAGCACAGATACGCAGTATTTT. The chain uses TRBV4-3 and TRBJ2-3; D is possibly TRBD2 (5 bases). Germline-derived CDR1 and CDR2 are LGHNA and YSLEER. V lost 5 bases to trimming and J lost 0 bases, with 15 bases between them. There are 16 residues in the CDR3.

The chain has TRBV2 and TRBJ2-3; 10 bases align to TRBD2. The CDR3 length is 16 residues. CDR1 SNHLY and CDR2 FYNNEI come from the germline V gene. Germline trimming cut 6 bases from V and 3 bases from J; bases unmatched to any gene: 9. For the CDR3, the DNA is TGTGCCAGCAGGGGGACCGGACTAGCGGCGACAGATACGCAGTATTTT. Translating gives CASRGTGLAATDTQYF.

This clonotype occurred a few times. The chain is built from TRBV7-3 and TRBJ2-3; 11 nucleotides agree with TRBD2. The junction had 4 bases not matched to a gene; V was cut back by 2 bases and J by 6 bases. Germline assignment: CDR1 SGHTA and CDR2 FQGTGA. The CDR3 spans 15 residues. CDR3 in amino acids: CASSLGTSGPDTQYF. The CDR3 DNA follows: TGTGCCAGCAGCTTAGGGACTAGCGGTCCTGATACGCAGTATTTT.

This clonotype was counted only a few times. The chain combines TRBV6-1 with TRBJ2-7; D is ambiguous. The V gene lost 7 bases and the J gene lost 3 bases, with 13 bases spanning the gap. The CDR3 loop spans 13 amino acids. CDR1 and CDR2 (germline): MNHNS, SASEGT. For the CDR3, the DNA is TGTGCCAGCACGGCGGTCGTAAGCTACGAGCAGTACTTC. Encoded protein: CASTAVVSYEQYF.

In nucleotides, the CDR3 is TGTGCCAGCAGTCCTACAGGAGCCGCCGGCGGTGAGCAGTTCTTC. This codes for CASSPTGAAGGEQFF. This chain joins TRBV5-6 and TRBJ2-1, with a tentative D call TRBD1 (5 bases). In germline, CDR1 is SGHDT, CDR2 YYEEEE. The CDR3 runs 15 residues. Trimming removed 5 bases from V and 9 bases from J, with 21 bases in between.

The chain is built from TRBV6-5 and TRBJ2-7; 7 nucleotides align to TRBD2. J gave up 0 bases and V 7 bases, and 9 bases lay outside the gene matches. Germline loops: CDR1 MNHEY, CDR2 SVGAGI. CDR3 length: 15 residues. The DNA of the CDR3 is TGTGCCAGCACCACACTAGCGTCCAACTCCTACGAGCAGTACTTC. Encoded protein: CASTTLASNSYEQYF.

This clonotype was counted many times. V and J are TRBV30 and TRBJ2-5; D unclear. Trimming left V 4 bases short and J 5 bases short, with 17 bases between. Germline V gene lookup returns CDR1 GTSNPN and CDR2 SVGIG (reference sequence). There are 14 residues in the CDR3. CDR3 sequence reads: CAWNEARFKETQYF. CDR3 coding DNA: TGTGCCTGGAATGAGGCTAGATTTAAGGAGACCCAGTACTTC.

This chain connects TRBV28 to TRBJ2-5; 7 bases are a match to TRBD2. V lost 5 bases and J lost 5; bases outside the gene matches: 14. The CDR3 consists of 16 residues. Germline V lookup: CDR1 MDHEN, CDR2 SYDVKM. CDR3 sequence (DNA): TGTGCCAGCAGTCTCTCCCGCGGGGGACTCGGGGAGACCCAGTACTTC. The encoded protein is CASSLSRGGLGETQYF.

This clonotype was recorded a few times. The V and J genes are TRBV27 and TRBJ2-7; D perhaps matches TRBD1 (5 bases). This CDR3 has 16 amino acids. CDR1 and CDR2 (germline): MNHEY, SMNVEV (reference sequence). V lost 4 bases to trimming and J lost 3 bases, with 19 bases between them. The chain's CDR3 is CASSSPAGARGYEQYF. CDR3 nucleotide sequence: TGTGCCAGCAGTTCCCCGGCCGGAGCTAGGGGCTACGAGCAGTACTTC.

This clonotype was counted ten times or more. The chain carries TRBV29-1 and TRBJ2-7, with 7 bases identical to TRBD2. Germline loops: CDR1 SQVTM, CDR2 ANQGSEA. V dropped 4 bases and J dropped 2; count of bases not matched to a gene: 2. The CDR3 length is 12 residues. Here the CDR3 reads CSVGEGTYEQYF. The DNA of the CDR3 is TGCAGCGTTGGGGAGGGAACCTACGAGCAGTACTTC.

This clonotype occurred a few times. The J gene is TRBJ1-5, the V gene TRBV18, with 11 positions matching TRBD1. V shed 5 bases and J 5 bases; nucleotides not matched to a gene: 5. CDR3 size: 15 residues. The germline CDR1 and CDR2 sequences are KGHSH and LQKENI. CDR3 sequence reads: CASSRRTGGDQPQHF. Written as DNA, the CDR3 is TGTGCCAGCTCAAGAAGGACAGGGGGCGATCAGCCCCAGCATTTT.

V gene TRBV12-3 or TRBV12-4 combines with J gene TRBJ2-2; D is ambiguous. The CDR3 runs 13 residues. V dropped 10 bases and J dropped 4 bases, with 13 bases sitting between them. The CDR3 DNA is TGTGCCACCAACTCTCTAGGCACCGGGGAGCTGTTTTTT. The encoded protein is CATNSLGTGELFF.

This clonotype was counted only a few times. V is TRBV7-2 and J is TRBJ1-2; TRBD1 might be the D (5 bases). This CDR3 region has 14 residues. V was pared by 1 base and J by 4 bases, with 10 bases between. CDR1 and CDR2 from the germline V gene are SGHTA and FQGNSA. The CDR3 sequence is CASSLVGRAYGYTF. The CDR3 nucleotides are TGTGCCAGCAGCTTAGTCGGCAGGGCCTATGGCTACACCTTC.